This TCR beta chain comes out of a study of blood T cell repertoires in COVID-19. Some clones are missing from TCRdb's copy, which holds only in-frame ones; the method was immunoSEQ multiplex PCR. The table shows some 110,000 clones, with around 86% occurring only once. The CDR3 loop spans 13 amino acids. The germline gives CDR1 GTSNPN, CDR2 SVGIG (reference sequence). V lost 0 bases to trimming and J lost 5 bases, with 10 bases between them. The sequenced material came from peripheral blood. The chain joins TRBV30 to TRBJ1-2; D remains unclear. The TCR originated in a man in his forties with acute or convalescent COVID-19. The CDR3 DNA sequence: TGTGCCTGGAGTGTTTTAGGAGAGTATGGCTACACCTTC. Translation gives CAWSVLGEYGYTF.